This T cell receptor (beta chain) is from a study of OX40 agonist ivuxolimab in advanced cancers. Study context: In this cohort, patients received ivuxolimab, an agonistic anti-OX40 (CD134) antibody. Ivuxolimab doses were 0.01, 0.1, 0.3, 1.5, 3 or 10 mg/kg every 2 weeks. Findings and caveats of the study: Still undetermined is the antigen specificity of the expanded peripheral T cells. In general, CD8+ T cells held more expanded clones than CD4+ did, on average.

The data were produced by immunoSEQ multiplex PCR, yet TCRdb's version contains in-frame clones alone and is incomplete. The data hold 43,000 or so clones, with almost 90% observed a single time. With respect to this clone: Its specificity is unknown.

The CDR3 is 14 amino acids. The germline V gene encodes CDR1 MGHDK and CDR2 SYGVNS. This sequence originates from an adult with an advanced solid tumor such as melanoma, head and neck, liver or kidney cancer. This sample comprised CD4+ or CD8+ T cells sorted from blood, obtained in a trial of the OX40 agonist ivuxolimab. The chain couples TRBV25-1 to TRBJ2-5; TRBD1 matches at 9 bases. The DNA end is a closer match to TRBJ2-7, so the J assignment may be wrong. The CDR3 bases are TGTGCCAGCGCGCCACAGGGGGCGCGAGGCGAGCAGTACTTC. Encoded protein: CASAPQGARGEQYF.